These 11 T cell receptor beta chains were sequenced from one sample in a study of a mutant IDH1 vaccine in newly diagnosed glioma. Described time point: baseline, week 1 (first vaccination visit). Treatment specified: pre-vaccination baseline after standard-of-care therapy. Libraries were prepared by immunoSEQ multiplex PCR; TCRdb keeps only in-frame clonotypes and omits some of them. The data contain tens of thousands of clones, 91% of them singletons. The source material was PBMCs, sampled from a glioma patient treated with radiotherapy, temozolomide or both. The receptor set was obtained from a man between 25 and 39 years old with glioma.

This chain uses TRBV19 with TRBJ1-1; D not resolved. This CDR3 is 14 amino acids long. Germline assignment: CDR1 LNHDA and CDR2 SQIVND (reference sequence). Trimming left V 5 bases short and J 5 bases short, with 15 bases between. The CDR3 region has the DNA TGTGCCAGTAGTGTCGGACGGCCCCGAACTGAAGCTTTCTTT. Translated, it gives CASSVGRPRTEAFF. The full variable domain, completed using reference TRBV19 and TRBJ1-1, is DGGITQSPKYLFRKEGQNVTLSCEQNLNHDAMYWYRQDPGQGLRLIYYSQIVNDFQKGDIAEGYSVSREKKESFPLTVTSAQKNPTAFYLCASSVGRPRTEAFFGQGTRLTVV.

The rearrangement links TRBV4-1 to TRBJ2-5, with 10 bases matching TRBD2. V dropped 2 bases and J dropped 2; count of bases not matched to a gene: 2. This CDR3 is 15 amino acids long. Germline CDR1 reads MGHRA; CDR2 reads YSYEKL. The CDR3 protein is CASSQTTSGQETQYF. The CDR3 DNA is TGCGCCAGCAGCCAAACGACTAGCGGGCAAGAGACCCAGTACTTC.

CDR3 DNA sequence: TGTGCCAGCAGCCCCCTTACTGAAGCTTTCTTT. It codes for CASSPLTEAFF. This chain connects TRBV7-2 to TRBJ1-1; no reliable D call. Trimming stripped 5 bases from V and 5 bases from J, with 6 bases between. Germline assignment: CDR1 SGHTA and CDR2 FQGNSA. CDR3 length: 11 amino acids.

The V call is TRBV6-5, the J call TRBJ1-5, with a tentative D call TRBD1 (5 bases). The CDR3 spans 13 residues. The V end lost 6 bases, the J end lost 6 bases, and 12 bases lay between the germline ends. The germline CDR1 and CDR2 sequences are MNHEY and SVGAGI. Written as DNA, the CDR3 is TGTGCCAGCAGCCTCGGGGCCGTTCAGCCCCAGCATTTT. Its translation is CASSLGAVQPQHF.

The V and J genes are TRBV10-2 and TRBJ1-5; D unresolved. Trimming shortened V by 5 bases and J by 2 bases, and 16 bases separated the two germline ends. Looked up from germline, CDR1 is WSHSY and CDR2 is SAAADI. This CDR3 has 16 amino acids. The CDR3 DNA sequence: TGCGCCAGCAGTACTCGGGCCTCAGGAGGCAATCAGCCCCAGCATTTT. Amino acid sequence: CASSTRASGGNQPQHF.

This clone has more than one count but fewer than ten. V gene TRBV7-8 combines with J gene TRBJ2-2; maybe TRBD2 (6 bases). This CDR3 comprises 12 residues. Trimming cost V 7 bases and J 6 bases, with 9 bases left between them. Germline assignment: CDR1 SGHVS and CDR2 FQNEAQ. CDR3 DNA: TGTGCCAGCACGCGGGGCCCCGGGGAGCTGTTTTTT. Protein product: CASTRGPGELFF.

The V call is TRBV7-9, the J call TRBJ1-2; 9 bases match TRBD1. Looked up from germline, CDR1 is SEHNR and CDR2 is FQNEAQ (reference sequence). With 5 bases clipped from V and 7 bases from J, the junction kept 8 bases outside the gene matches. CDR3 length equals 14 residues. CDR3 in amino acids: CASSIGQGQIGYTF. The CDR3 bases are TGTGCCAGCAGCATAGGACAGGGGCAAATTGGCTACACCTTC.

The rearrangement joins TRBV27 to TRBJ1-1; maybe TRBD1 (6 bases). Germline lookup yields CDR1 MNHEY and CDR2 SMNVEV (reference sequence). The CDR3 is made up of 13 amino acids. The ends were cut back, 11 bases at V and 1 base at J, with 14 bases in the middle. For the CDR3, the DNA is TGTGCCGCTCGAGACAGGCGGAACACTGAAGCTTTCTTT. It codes for CAARDRRNTEAFF.

The J gene is TRBJ2-2, the V gene TRBV7-6; 8 positions agree with TRBD2. This CDR3 is built from 16 residues. Germline CDR1 SGHVS, CDR2 FNYEAQ. V lost 5 bases to trimming and J lost 5 bases; unmatched junction nucleotides: 10. The CDR3 loop is CASSPGGGVKTGELFF. CDR3 nucleotides: TGTGCCAGCAGCCCGGGGGGGGGAGTTAAAACCGGGGAGCTGTTTTTT.

This clone has only one observation. This chain joins TRBV11-3 and TRBJ2-1, with TRBD1 matching 10 bases. The germline V gene has CDR1 SGHNT and CDR2 YENEEA. This CDR3 has 14 residues. Losses at the gene ends were 4 bases for V and 8 bases for J; bases not matched to a gene: 5. The CDR3 reads CASSSRDRGYEQFF. The CDR3, as DNA: TGTGCCAGCAGCTCCCGGGACAGGGGCTATGAGCAGTTCTTC. The full variable domain, completed using reference TRBV11-3 and TRBJ2-1, is EAGVVQSPRYKIIEKKQPVAFWCNPISGHNTLYWYLQNLGQGPELLIRYENEEAVDDSQLPKDRFSAERLKGVDSTLKIQPAELGDSAVYLCASSSRDRGYEQFFGPGTRLTVL.

Only one count was recorded for this clone. DNA for the CDR3: TGTGCTAGTGGTACGACAGGGTTCGATGGCTACACCTTC. Translating it yields CASGTTGFDGYTF. The chain links TRBV12-5 to TRBJ1-2; 7 bases match TRBD1. Germline CDR1 LGHNT, CDR2 FRNRAP. Trimming removed 5 bases from V and 6 bases from J; junction bases left unmatched: 6. This CDR3 has 13 amino acids.